The rows below give T cell receptor beta chains drawn from one sample of a study of T-cell reconstitution after alpha-beta-depleted transplantation in children. MiXCR was run by TCRdb on the PCR reads, yielding one entry per CDR3 protein. The sample lists hundreds of thousands of distinct CDR3 sequences, 11% occurring once. Sequenced here: peripheral blood, sampled 180 days after TCRalphabeta/CD19-depleted stem cell transplant. The receptors originated from a male patient between 2 and 10 years old who had a stem cell transplant for chronic granulomatous disease, so the T cells may come from the graft donor. CDR3s include the opening cysteine and the closing phenylalanine or tryptophan. The D gene is left open where the match is weak. The size of a clone is reported for some rows only, either as once, few or many, or as a class for expanded clones.

-,TRBJ1-1,TRBV25-1,many,CASSPGRVNTEAFF,TGTGCCAGCAGTCCAGGACGGGTAAACACTGAAGCTTTCTTT
TRBD1,TRBJ1-5,TRBV5-6,many,CASSEPDREDSNQPQHF,TGTGCCAGCAGCGAGCCTGACAGGGAAGATAGCAATCAGCCCCAGCATTTT
-,TRBJ2-5,TRBV4-2,many,CASSQHKETQYF,TGTGCCAGCAGCCAACACAAGGAGACCCAGTACTTC
TRBD1,TRBJ2-1,TRBV5-1,many,CASNRDRSYNEQFF,TGCGCCAGCAACCGGGACAGGAGTTACAATGAGCAGTTCTTC
TRBD2,TRBJ2-1,TRBV20-1,many,CSARSRLAVYNEQFF,TGCAGTGCTAGAAGCAGACTAGCCGTGTACAATGAGCAGTTCTTC
-,TRBJ2-2,TRBV2,-,CASKLLGSGELFF,TGTGCCAGCAAATTGTTGGGTTCAGGGGAGCTGTTTTTT
-,TRBJ2-7,TRBV5-1,many,CASSLERIPYEQYF,TGCGCCAGCAGCTTGGAACGGATCCCCTACGAGCAGTACTTC
-,TRBJ2-2,TRBV18,few,CASSPQGTPTGELFF,TGTGCCAGCTCACCGCAAGGAACCCCCACCGGGGAGCTGTTTTTT
-,TRBJ1-2,TRBV20-1,many,CSASGYTF,TGCAGTGCTAGCGGCTACACCTTC
-,TRBJ2-7,TRBV29-1,many,CSVAREIHRVSSYEQYF,TGCAGCGTTGCCCGAGAAATTCACAGGGTCAGCTCCTACGAGCAGTACTTC
-,TRBJ2-7,TRBV5-6,many,CASSSTQGFSYEQYF,TGTGCCAGCAGCTCGACTCAGGGGTTTTCCTACGAGCAGTACTTC
-,TRBJ1-2,TRBV5-5,many,CASSRTVTYGYTF,TGTGCCAGCAGTCGAACAGTGACTTATGGCTACACCTTC
TRBD1,TRBJ1-1,TRBV5-5,many,CASTTTGGTEAFF,TGTGCCAGCACAACGACAGGGGGCACTGAAGCTTTCTTT
TRBD1,TRBJ2-7,TRBV20-1,many,CSAGQGAPSYEQYF,TGCAGTGCTGGCCAGGGGGCGCCCTCCTACGAGCAGTACTTC
-,TRBJ2-2,TRBV6-5,many,CASSYGPNTGELFF,TGTGCCAGCAGTTACGGCCCAAACACCGGGGAGCTGTTTTTT
-,TRBJ2-4,TRBV6-2/TRBV6-3,many,CASSPIVQIGLKNIQYF,TGTGCCAGCAGCCCTATCGTACAGATAGGCCTTAAAAACATTCAGTACTTC
-,TRBJ2-7,TRBV4-2,many,CASSQEHLSYEQYF,TGTGCCAGCAGCCAAGAACACCTCTCCTACGAGCAGTACTTC
-,TRBJ2-2,TRBV12-3/TRBV12-4,few,CASSLSQGGTGELFF,TGTGCCAGCAGTTTGAGTCAGGGGGGCACCGGGGAGCTGTTTTTT
TRBD2,TRBJ2-1,TRBV5-1,many,CASSLDPGLVFNEQFF,TGCGCCAGCAGCTTGGATCCGGGACTAGTCTTCAATGAGCAGTTCTTC
-,TRBJ2-3,TRBV15,many,CATSKGWQGSGDTQYF,TGTGCCACCAGCAAGGGTTGGCAGGGATCGGGAGATACGCAGTATTTT
-,TRBJ1-1,TRBV29-1,-,CSVVGTSEAFF,TGCAGCGTTGTGGGCACATCTGAAGCTTTCTTT
-,TRBJ2-3,TRBV11-2,many,CASSLTTDPSTDTQYF,TGTGCCAGCAGCCTTACTACCGACCCTAGCACAGATACGCAGTATTTT
TRBD2,TRBJ2-5,TRBV20-1,many,CSARDSASGDQETQYF,TGCAGTGCTAGAGATTCGGCTAGCGGGGACCAAGAGACCCAGTACTTC
TRBD2,TRBJ2-1,TRBV2,many,CASKVAGNEQFF,TGTGCCAGCAAGGTAGCGGGTAATGAGCAGTTCTTC
TRBD1,TRBJ2-7,TRBV6-1,many,CASRPGQATYEQYF,TGTGCCAGCAGACCGGGACAGGCCACCTACGAGCAGTACTTC
TRBD1,TRBJ2-2,TRBV5-6,many,CASSPETGLTGELFF,TGTGCCAGCAGCCCAGAGACAGGGCTCACCGGGGAGCTGTTTTTT
-,TRBJ2-1,TRBV7-2,many,CASSLASGRLAYNEQFF,TGTGCCAGCAGCTTAGCTTCAGGGAGGCTGGCCTACAATGAGCAGTTCTTC
-,TRBJ1-4,TRBV7-8,many,CASSSRQQSYEKLFF,TGTGCCAGCAGCTCCAGACAGCAAAGTTATGAAAAACTGTTTTTT
-,TRBJ2-5,TRBV20-1,many,CSARDLGALGETQYF,TGCAGTGCTAGAGATCTCGGGGCGCTAGGAGAGACCCAGTACTTC
-,TRBJ2-7,TRBV20-1,many,CSARDHGLTGGQYF,TGCAGTGCTAGAGATCATGGCCTCACCGGGGGGCAGTACTTC
TRBD2,TRBJ2-7,TRBV4-1,many,CASSVGTSGSDEQYF,TGCGCCAGCAGCGTCGGGACTAGCGGGAGCGACGAGCAGTACTTC
TRBD2,TRBJ2-7,TRBV12-3/TRBV12-4,many,CASSPTSLVDEQYF,TGTGCCAGCAGTCCGACTAGCCTTGTCGACGAGCAGTACTTC
-,TRBJ2-7,TRBV15,many,CATSRELGEFYEQYF,TGTGCCACCAGCAGAGAACTGGGCGAGTTCTACGAGCAGTACTTC
TRBD1,TRBJ1-4,TRBV5-1,many,CASQNRGGNEKLFF,TGCGCCAGCCAGAACAGGGGGGGGAATGAAAAACTGTTTTTT
-,TRBJ2-1,TRBV10-3,many,CAISDPGTPHSYNEQFF,TGTGCCATCAGTGATCCCGGGACTCCCCACTCCTACAATGAGCAGTTCTTC
-,TRBJ1-2,TRBV5-5,many,CASSSGLTGNYGYTF,TGTGCCAGCAGCTCGGGACTTACAGGGAACTATGGCTACACCTTC
-,TRBJ2-7,TRBV20-1,many,CSARRSGTPYYEQYF,TGCAGTGCTAGACGGTCCGGGACACCCTATTACGAGCAGTACTTC
-,TRBJ2-1,TRBV20-1,many,CSATRGGSGDEQFF,TGCAGTGCTACCCGTGGGGGGAGTGGCGATGAGCAGTTCTTC